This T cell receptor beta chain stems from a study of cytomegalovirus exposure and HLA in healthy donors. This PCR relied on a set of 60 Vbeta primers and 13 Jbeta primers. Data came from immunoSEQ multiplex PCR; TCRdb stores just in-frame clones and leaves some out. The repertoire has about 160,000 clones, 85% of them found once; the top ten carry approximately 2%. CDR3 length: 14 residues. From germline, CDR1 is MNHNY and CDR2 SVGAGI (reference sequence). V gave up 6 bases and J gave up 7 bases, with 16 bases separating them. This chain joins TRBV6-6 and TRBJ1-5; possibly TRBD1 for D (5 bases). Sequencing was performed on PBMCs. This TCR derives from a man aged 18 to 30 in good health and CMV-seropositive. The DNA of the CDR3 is TGTGCCAGCAGAAAGGGCAGGGAAGGCCAGCCCCAGCATTTT. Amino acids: CASRKGREGQPQHF.